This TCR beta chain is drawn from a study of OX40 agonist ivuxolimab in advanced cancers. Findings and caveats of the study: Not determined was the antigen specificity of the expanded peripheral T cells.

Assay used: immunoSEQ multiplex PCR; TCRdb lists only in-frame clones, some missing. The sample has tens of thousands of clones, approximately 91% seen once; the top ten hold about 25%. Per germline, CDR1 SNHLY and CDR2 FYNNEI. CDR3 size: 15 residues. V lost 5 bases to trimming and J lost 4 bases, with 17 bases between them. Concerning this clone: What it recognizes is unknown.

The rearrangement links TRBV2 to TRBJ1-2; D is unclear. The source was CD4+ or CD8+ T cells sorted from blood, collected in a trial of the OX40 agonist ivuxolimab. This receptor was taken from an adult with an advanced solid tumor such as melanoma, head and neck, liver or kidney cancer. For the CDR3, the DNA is TGTGCCAGCAGTTACTCCGTGTTGGACGGCTATGGCTACACCTTC. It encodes CASSYSVLDGYGYTF.